The entry that follows covers one T cell receptor beta chain sequence. Its antigen is currently unknown. The assay was immunoSEQ multiplex PCR, and TCRdb's table has in-frame clones only and misses some. The table shows some 120,000 clones, with 88% occurring only once. Deletions cut 1 base from V and 6 bases from J, with 11 bases between. There are 14 residues in the CDR3. Germline CDR1 is SGHRS and CDR2 is YFSETQ. These data belong to a study of cytomegalovirus exposure and HLA in healthy donors. About the research overall: The approximately 600 first-cohort repertoires shared a platform with the approximately 130 validation repertoires, as reported in a later analysis.

Points from the study as a whole: Both high specificity and high sensitivity reportedly marked the classifier's diagnosis of cytomegalovirus status. Across donors, most TCRs were seen rarely, yet some public ones were widespread. The study put 150 to 200 TCR beta chains on its list as cytomegalovirus-associated.

The receptor was derived from a man aged 30-40 years in good health and CMV-seronegative. The rearrangement uses TRBV5-1 and TRBJ1-5, with D perhaps TRBD1 (5 bases). The sequencing sample was made of PBMCs. CDR3 region: CASSLFGGPQPQHF. CDR3 DNA: TGCGCCAGCAGCTTGTTCGGGGGACCTCAGCCCCAGCATTTT. Filled out from reference TRBV5-1 and TRBJ1-5, the complete variable domain reads KAGVTQTPRYLIKTRGQQVTLSCSPISGHRSVSWYQQTPGQGLQFLFEYFSETQRNKGNFPGRFSGRQFSNSRSEMNVSTLELGDSALYLCASSLFGGPQPQHFGDGTRLSIL.